This T cell receptor (beta chain) was obtained from a study of CD8+CD57+ T cells in acquired aplastic anemia. On the study more broadly: The mean DNA yield obtained from sorted CD4+ and CD8+ cells came to approximately 3 ug. Study outcomes and limitations: Significance was not reached for CD8+ Simpson's diversity between patients and controls. A set of approximately 29 CD8+ CDR3 sequences was shared between patients and controls, and these sequences appeared highly expressed in patients.

Turning to this clonotype: No antigen is known for it.

In germline, CDR1 is SQVTM, CDR2 ANQGSEA. With 6 bases clipped from V and 1 base from J, the junction kept 5 bases outside the gene matches. This CDR3 is 13 amino acids long. Investigators profiled TCR beta VDJ and CDR3 from genomic DNA template. MiXCR was run by TCRdb on the reads, yielding one entry per CDR3 protein. The data contain about 270,000 distinct CDR3 sequences, approximately 57% of them singletons. This sequence joins TRBV29-1 and TRBJ1-2, with TRBD1 matching over 7 bases. The sequence derives from a human donor with severe aplastic anemia or a healthy control (not recorded which). Material: sorted CD4+, CD8+, or CD8+CD57+ T cells (not recorded which) from PBMCs. The CDR3 is CSVGTDFNYGYTF. The DNA of the CDR3 is TGCAGCGTCGGGACAGACTTTAACTATGGCTACACCTTC.